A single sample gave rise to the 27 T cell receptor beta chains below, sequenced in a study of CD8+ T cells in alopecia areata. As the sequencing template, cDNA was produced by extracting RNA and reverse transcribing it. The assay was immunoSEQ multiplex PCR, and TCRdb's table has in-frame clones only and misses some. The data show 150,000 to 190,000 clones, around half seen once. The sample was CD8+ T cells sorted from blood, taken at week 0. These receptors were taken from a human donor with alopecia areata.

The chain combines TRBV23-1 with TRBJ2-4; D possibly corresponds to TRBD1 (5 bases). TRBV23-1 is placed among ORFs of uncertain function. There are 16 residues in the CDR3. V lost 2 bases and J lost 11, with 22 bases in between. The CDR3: CASSQAGPCFNRFQYF. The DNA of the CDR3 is TGCGCCAGCAGTCAAGCAGGGCCCTGTTTCAATCGGTTTCAGTACTTC.

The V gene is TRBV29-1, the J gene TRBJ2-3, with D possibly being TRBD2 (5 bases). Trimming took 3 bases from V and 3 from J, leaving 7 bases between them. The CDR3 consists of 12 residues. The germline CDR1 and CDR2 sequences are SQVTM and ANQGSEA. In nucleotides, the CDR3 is TGCAGCGTTGACGGGGAAACAGATACGCAGTATTTT. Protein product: CSVDGETDTQYF.

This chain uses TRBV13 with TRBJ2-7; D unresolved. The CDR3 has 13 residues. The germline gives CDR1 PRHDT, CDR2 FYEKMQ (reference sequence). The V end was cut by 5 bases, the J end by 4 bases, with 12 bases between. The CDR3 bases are TGTGCCAGCAGCGCGCGTGGGAATTACGAGCAGTACTTC. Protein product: CASSARGNYEQYF.

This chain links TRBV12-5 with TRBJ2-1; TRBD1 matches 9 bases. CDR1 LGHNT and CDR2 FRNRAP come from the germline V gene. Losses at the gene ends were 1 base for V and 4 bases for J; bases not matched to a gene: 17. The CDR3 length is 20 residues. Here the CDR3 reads CASGLEKRGLGQGLYNEQFF. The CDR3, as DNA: TGTGCTAGTGGTTTGGAGAAGCGGGGTCTGGGACAGGGATTATACAATGAGCAGTTCTTC.

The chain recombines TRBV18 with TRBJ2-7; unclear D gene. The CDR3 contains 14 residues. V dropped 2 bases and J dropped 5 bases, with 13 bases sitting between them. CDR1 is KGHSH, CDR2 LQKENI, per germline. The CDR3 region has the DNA TGTGCCAGCTCACCAGACGAGACCCGGAACGAGCAGTACTTC. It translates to CASSPDETRNEQYF. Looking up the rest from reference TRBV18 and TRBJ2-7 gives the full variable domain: NAGVMQNPRHLVRRRGQEARLRCSPMKGHSHVYWYRQLPEEGLKFMVYLQKENIIDESGMPKERFSAEFPKEGPSILRIQQVVRGDSAAYFCASSPDETRNEQYFGPGTRLTVT.

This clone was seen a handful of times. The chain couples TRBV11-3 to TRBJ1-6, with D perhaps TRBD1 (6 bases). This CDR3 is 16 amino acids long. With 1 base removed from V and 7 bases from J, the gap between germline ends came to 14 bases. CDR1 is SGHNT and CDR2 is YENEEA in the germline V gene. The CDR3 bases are TGTGCCAGCAGCTTAGGGGGGGCCCGGAAGAATTCACCCCTCCACTTT. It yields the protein CASSLGGARKNSPLHF.

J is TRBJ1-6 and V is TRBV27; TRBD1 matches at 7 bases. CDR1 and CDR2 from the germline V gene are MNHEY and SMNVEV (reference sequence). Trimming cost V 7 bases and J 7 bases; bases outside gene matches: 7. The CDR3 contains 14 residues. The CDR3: CASTKTGLNSPLHF. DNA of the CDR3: TGTGCCAGCACCAAGACAGGGTTAAATTCACCCCTCCACTTT.

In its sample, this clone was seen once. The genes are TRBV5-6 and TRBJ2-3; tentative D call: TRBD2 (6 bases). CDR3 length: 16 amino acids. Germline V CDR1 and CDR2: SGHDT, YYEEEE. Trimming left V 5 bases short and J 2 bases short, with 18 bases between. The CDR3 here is CASSPPSRGDTDTQYF. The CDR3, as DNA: TGTGCCAGCAGTCCCCCCTCGCGGGGAGACACAGATACGCAGTATTTT. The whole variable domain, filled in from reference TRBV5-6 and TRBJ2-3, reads DAGVTQSPTHLIKTRGQQVTLRCSPKSGHDTVSWYQQALGQGPQFIFQYYEEEERQRGNFPDRFSGHQFPNYSSELNVNALLLGDSALYLCASSPPSRGDTDTQYFGPGTRLTVL.

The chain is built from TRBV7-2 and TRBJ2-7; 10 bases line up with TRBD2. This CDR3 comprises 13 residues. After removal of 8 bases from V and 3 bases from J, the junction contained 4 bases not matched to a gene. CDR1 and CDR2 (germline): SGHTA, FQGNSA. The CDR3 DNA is TGTGCCAGCCGGGGACTAGCGAACTACGAGCAGTACTTC. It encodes CASRGLANYEQYF.

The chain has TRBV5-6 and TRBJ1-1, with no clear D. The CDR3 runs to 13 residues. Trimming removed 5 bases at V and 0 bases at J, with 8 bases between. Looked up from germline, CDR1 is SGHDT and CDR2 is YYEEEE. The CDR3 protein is CASRILMNTEAFF. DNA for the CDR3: TGTGCCAGCAGGATCTTAATGAACACTGAAGCTTTCTTT.

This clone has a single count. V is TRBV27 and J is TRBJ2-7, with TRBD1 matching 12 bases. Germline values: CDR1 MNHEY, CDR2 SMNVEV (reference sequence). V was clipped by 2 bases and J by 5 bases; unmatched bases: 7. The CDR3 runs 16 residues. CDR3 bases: TGTGCCAGCAGTTTAGCCCCCGGGACAGGGGGCGACGAGCAGTACTTC. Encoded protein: CASSLAPGTGGDEQYF.

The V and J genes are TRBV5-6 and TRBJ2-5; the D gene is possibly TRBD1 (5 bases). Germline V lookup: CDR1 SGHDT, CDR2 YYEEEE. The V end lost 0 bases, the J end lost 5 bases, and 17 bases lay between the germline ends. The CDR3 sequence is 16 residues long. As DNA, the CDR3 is TGTGCCAGCAGCTTGGGGGGCCCGTACCGCCCCGAGACCCAGTACTTC. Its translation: CASSLGGPYRPETQYF.

CDR3 in DNA: TGTGCCAGCAGCGTAGGCGCGGGGGCCAGGAACACTGAAGCTTTCTTT. Protein sequence: CASSVGAGARNTEAFF. This chain joins TRBV9 and TRBJ1-1, with D possibly TRBD1 on 6 matching bases. This CDR3 is built from 16 residues. Germline assignment: CDR1 SGDLS and CDR2 YYNGEE. Trimming pared 0 bases from V and 1 base from J, leaving 13 bases between. The full variable domain, completed using reference TRBV9 and TRBJ1-1, is DSGVTQTPKHLITATGQRVTLRCSPRSGDLSVYWYQQSLDQGLQFLIQYYNGEERAKGNILERFSAQQFPDLHSELNLSSLELGDSALYFCASSVGAGARNTEAFFGQGTRLTVV.

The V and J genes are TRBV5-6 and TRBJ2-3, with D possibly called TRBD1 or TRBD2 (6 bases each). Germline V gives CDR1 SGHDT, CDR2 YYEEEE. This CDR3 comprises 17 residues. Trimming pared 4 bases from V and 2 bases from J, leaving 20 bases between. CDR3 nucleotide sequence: TGTGCCAGCAGCGCACCCGGAAGGGGGGAATCCACAGATACGCAGTATTTT. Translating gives CASSAPGRGESTDTQYF.

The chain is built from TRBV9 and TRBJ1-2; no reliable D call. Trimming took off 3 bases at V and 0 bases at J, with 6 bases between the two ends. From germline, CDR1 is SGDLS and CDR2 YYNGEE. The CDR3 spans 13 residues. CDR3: CASSGGTNYGYTF. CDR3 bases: TGTGCCAGCAGCGGGGGAACTAACTATGGCTACACCTTC.

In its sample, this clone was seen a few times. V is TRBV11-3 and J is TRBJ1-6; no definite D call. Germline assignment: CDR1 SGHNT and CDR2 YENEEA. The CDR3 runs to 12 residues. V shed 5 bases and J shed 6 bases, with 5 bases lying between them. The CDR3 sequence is CASSLSNSPLHF. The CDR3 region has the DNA TGTGCCAGCAGCCTTAGTAATTCACCCCTCCACTTT.

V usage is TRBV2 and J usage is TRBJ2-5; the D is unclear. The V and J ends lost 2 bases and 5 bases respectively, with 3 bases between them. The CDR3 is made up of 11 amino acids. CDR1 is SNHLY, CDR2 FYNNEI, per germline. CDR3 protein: CASSEPETQYF. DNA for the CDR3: TGTGCCAGCAGTGAACCCGAGACCCAGTACTTC.

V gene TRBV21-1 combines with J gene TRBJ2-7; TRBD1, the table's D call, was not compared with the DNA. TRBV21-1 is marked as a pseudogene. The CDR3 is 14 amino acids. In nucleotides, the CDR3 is TGTGCCAGCAGCAAGGGGCTGCCCTACGTCGAGCAGTACTTC. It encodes CASSKGLPYVEQYF.

The CDR3 loop is CSASGGTGEGYTF. The CDR3 nucleotides are TGCAGTGCCTCCGGTGGGACAGGGGAGGGCTACACCTTC. The gene calls are TRBV29-1 and TRBJ1-2; 10 bases fit TRBD1. Germline loops: CDR1 SQVTM, CDR2 ANQGSEA. The CDR3 runs to 13 residues.

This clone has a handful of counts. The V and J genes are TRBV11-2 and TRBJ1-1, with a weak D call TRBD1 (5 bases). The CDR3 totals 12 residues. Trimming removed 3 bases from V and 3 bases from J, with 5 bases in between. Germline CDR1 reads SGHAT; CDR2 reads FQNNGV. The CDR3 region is CASSFRDTEAFF. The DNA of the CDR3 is TGTGCCAGCAGCTTCAGGGACACTGAAGCTTTCTTT.

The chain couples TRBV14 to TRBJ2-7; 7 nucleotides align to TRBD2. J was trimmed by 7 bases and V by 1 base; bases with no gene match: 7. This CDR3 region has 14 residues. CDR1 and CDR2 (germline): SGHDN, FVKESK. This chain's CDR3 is CASSQAGGGREQYF. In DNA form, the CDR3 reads TGTGCCAGCAGCCAAGCGGGGGGAGGAAGGGAGCAGTACTTC.

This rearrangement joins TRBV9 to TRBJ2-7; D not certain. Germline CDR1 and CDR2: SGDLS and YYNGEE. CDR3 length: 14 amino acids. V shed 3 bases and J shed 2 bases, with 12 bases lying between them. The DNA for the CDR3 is TGTGCCAGCAGCGCGACACTTACCCCCTACGAGCAGTACTTC. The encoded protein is CASSATLTPYEQYF.

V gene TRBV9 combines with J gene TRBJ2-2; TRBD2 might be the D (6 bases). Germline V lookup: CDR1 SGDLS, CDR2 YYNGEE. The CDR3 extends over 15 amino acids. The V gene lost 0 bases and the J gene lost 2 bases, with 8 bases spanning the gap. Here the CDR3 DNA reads TGTGCCAGCAGCGTAGGCGGGGATAACACCGGGGAGCTGTTTTTT. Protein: CASSVGGDNTGELFF.

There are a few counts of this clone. The CDR3 nucleotides read TGTGCCAGCCGTCCCCTTCAGGAGAACACTGAAGCTTTCTTT. Its protein product is CASRPLQENTEAFF. The V gene is TRBV6-6, the J gene TRBJ1-1; no clear D gene. Germline CDR1 is MNHNY and CDR2 is SVGAGI (reference sequence). V was cut by 8 bases and J by 1 base, with 14 bases left in between. The CDR3 covers 14 residues.

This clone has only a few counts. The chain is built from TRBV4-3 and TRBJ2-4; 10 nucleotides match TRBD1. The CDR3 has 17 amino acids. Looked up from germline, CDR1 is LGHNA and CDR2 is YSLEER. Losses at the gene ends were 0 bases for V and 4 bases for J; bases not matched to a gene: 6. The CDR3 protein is CASSQDLPGQGKNIQYF. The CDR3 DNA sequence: TGCGCCAGCAGCCAAGATCTCCCGGGACAGGGGAAAAACATTCAGTACTTC.

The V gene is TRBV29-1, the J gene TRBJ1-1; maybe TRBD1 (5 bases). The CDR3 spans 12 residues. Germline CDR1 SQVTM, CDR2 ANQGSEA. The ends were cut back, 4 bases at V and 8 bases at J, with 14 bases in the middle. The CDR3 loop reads CSVVRQTQEAFF. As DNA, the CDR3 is TGCAGCGTTGTTAGACAGACACAGGAAGCTTTCTTT. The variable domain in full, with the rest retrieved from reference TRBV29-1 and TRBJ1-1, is SAVISQKPSRDICQRGTSLTIQCQVDSQVTMMFWYRQQPGQSLTLIATANQGSEATYESGFVIDKFPISRPNLTFSTLTVSNMSPEDSSIYLCSVVRQTQEAFFGQGTRLTVV.

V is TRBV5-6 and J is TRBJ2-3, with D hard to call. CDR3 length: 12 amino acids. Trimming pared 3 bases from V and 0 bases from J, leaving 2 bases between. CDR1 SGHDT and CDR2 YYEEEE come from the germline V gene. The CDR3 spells CASSSSTDTQYF. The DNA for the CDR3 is TGTGCCAGCAGCTCTAGCACAGATACGCAGTATTTT.